This T cell receptor (beta chain) comes out of a study of blood T cell repertoires in COVID-19. This CDR3 has 14 amino acids. The V and J ends lost 2 bases and 0 bases respectively, with 9 bases between them. Germline CDR1 is SGHTS and CDR2 is YDEGEE. Generated by immunoSEQ multiplex PCR, the TCRdb table keeps only in-frame clones and is missing some. The sample carries over 250,000 clones, roughly 90% recorded once. This clone has just one count. The V gene is TRBV5-8, the J gene TRBJ2-7, with D perhaps matching TRBD2 (6 bases). The receptor's source is a man aged 60-69 years who had recovered from COVID-19. What was sequenced was peripheral blood. In DNA form, the CDR3 reads TGTGCCAGCAGCTTCTCCGGGGGCTCCTACGAGCAGTACTTC. As protein: CASSFSGGSYEQYF. Complete variable domain (other parts from reference TRBV5-8 and TRBJ2-7): EAGVTQSPTHLIKTRGQQATLRCSPISGHTSVYWYQQALGLGLQFLLWYDEGEERNRGNFPPRFSGRQFPNYSSELNVNALELEDSALYLCASSFSGGSYEQYFGPGTRLTVT.